This TCR beta chain was sequenced in a study of a mutant IDH1 vaccine in newly diagnosed glioma. On the study more broadly: V12 occurred at week 35 and V13 at week 47.

CDR1 SGHVS and CDR2 FQNEAQ come from the germline V gene. The CDR3 length is 13 residues. V was cut by 4 bases and J by 0 bases, with 6 bases left in between. The table came from immunoSEQ multiplex PCR; TCRdb's copy has only in-frame clones and leaves some out. This sample has tens of thousands of clones, with approximately 86% found just once. In the case of this clone: Its antigen remains unidentified.

Documented time point: week 47, end of study. Vaccination comprised doses that each held 300 ug of mutant IDH1 20-mer peptide, plus topical imiquimod. All eight of the vaccinations patients received fell in weeks 1, 3, 5, 7, 11, 15, 19 and 23. Newly diagnosed WHO grade 3 or 4 IDH1-mutant, ATRX-lost astrocytomas were identified in the donors. The clonotype was recovered from a man aged 18 to 29 with glioma. Some clones in this sample may be carry-over from other donors' samples. The sample was PBMCs, taken from a glioma patient whose treatment included an IDH1 peptide vaccine. The rearrangement joins TRBV7-8 to TRBJ2-5; D assignment may be TRBD1 or TRBD2 (5 bases each). The CDR3 DNA is TGTGCCAGCAGCTCGGGACACCAAGAGACCCAGTACTTC. Protein product: CASSSGHQETQYF.